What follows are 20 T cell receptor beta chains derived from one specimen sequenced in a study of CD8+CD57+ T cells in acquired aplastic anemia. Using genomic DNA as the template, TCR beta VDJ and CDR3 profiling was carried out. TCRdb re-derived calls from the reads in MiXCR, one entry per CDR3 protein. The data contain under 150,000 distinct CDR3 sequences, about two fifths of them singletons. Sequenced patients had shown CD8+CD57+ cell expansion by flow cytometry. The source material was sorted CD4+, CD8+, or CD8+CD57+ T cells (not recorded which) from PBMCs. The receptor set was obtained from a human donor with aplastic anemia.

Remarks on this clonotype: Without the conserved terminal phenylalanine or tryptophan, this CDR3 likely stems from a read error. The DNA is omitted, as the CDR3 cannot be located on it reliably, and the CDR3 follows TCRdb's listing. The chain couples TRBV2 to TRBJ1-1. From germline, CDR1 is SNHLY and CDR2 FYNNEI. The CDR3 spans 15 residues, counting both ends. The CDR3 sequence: CASSELRLNTEAFCL.

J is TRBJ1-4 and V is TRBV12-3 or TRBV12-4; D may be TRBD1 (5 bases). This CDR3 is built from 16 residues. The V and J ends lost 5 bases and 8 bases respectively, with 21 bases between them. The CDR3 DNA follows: TGTGCCAGCAGTCTACATCCTGGGGGGAGAGAAGAAAAACTGTTTTTT. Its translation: CASSLHPGGREEKLFF.

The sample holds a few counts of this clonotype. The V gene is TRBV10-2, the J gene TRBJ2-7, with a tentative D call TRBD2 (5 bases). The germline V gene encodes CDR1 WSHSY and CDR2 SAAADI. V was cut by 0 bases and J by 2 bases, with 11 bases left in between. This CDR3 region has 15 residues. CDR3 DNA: TGCGCCAGCAGTGAGTCTAGCGTAGGAACCTACGAGCAGTACTTC. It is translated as CASSESSVGTYEQYF.

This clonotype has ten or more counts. CDR3 loop: CASSTGTEDQPQHF. DNA for the CDR3: TGTGCCAGCAGCACCGGGACAGAGGATCAGCCCCAGCATTTT. The chain combines TRBV6-1 with TRBJ1-5; 7 bases line up with TRBD1. V was clipped by 6 bases and J by 5 bases; unmatched bases: 7. Per the germline V gene, CDR1 is MNHNS and CDR2 is SASEGT. The CDR3 runs 14 residues.

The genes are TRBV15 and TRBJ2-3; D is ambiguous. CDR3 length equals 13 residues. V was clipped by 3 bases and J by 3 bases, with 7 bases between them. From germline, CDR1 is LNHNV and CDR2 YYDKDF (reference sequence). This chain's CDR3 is CATSSIQTDTQYF. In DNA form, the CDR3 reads TGTGCCACCAGCAGCATACAGACAGATACGCAGTATTTT.

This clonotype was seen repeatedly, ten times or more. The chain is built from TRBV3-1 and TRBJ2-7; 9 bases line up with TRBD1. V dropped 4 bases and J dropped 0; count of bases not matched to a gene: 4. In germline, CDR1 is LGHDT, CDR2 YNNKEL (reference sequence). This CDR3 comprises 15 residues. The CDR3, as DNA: TGTGCCAGCAGCCCAAAGGACAGGGGCTCCTACGAGCAGTACTTC. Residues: CASSPKDRGSYEQYF.

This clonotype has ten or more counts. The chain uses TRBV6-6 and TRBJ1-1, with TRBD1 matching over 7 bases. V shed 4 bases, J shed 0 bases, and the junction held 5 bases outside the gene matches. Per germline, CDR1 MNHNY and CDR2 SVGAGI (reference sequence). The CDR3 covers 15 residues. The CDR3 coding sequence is TGTGCCAGCAGTTTCAAGACAGGGATGAACACTGAAGCTTTCTTT. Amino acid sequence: CASSFKTGMNTEAFF.

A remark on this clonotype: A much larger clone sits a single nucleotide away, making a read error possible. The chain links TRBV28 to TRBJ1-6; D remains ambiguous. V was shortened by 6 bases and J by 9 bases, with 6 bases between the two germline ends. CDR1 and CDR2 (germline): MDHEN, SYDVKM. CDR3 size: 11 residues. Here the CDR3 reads CASRLTSPLHF. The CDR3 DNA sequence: TGTGCCAGCAGATTAACTTCACCCCTCCACTTT.

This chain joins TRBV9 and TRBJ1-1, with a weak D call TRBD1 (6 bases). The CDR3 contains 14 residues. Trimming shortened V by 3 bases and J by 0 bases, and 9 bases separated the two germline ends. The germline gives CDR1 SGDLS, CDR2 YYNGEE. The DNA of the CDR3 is TGTGCCAGCAGCGCCGGGGACATGAACACTGAAGCTTTCTTT. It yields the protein CASSAGDMNTEAFF.

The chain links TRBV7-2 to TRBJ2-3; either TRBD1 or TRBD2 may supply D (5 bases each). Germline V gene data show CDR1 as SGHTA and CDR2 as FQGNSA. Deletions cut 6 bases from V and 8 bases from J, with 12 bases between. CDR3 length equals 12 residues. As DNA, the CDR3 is TGTGCCAGCAGTTTATCGAGGGGTACGCAGTATTTT. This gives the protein CASSLSRGTQYF.

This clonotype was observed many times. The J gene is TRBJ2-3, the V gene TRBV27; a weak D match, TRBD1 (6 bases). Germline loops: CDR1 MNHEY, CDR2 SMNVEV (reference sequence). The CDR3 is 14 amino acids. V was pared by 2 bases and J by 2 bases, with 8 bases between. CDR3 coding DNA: TGTGCCAGCAGTTTAAGGACAGACACAGATACGCAGTATTTT. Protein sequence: CASSLRTDTDTQYF.

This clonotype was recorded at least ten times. Here the CDR3 reads CASSSGGGSYEQYF. The CDR3 coding sequence is TGCGCCAGCAGCTCTGGGGGGGGATCCTACGAGCAGTACTTC. V and J are TRBV5-1 and TRBJ2-7, with TRBD2 matching 7 bases. There are 14 residues in the CDR3. Germline loops: CDR1 SGHRS, CDR2 YFSETQ. V shed 3 bases, J shed 1 base, and the junction held 4 bases outside the gene matches. The entire variable domain, with the rest obtained from reference TRBV5-1 and TRBJ2-7, is as follows: KAGVTQTPRYLIKTRGQQVTLSCSPISGHRSVSWYQQTPGQGLQFLFEYFSETQRNKGNFPGRFSGRQFSNSRSEMNVSTLELGDSALYLCASSSGGGSYEQYFGPGTRLTVT.

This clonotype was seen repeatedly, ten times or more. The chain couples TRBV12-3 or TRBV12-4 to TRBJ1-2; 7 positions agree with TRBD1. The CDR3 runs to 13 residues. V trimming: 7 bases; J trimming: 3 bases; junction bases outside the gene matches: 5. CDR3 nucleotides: TGTGCCAGCACCCCCGGGACAGACTATGGCTACACCTTC. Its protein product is CASTPGTDYGYTF.

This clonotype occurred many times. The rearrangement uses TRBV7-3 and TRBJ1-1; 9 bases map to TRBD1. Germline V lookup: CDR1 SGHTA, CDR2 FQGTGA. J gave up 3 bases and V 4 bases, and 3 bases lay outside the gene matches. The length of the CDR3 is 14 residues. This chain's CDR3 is CASSSTGGDTEAFF. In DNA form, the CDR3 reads TGTGCCAGCAGCTCGACAGGGGGGGACACTGAAGCTTTCTTT.

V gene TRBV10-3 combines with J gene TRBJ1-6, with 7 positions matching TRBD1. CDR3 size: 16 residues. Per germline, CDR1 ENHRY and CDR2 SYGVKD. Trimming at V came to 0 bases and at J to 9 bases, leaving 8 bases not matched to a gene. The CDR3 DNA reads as TGTGCCATCAGTGAGTCTCCAGGGGGAGTAGGTTCACCCCTCCACTTT. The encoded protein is CAISESPGGVGSPLHF.

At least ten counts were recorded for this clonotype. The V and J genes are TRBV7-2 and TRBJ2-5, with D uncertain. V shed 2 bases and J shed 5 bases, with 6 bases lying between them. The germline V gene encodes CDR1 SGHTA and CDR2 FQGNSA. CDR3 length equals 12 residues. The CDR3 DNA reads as TGTGCCAGCAGCTTAACAGAGGAGACCCAGTACTTC. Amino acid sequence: CASSLTEETQYF.

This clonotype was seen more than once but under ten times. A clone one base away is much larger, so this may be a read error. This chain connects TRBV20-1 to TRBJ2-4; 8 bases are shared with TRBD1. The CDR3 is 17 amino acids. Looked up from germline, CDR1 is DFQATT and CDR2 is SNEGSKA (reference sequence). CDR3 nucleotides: TGCGGTGCTAGAGATCTCGGACAGGGCGCAATTAGAAACATTCAGTACTTC. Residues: CGARDLGQGAIRNIQYF.

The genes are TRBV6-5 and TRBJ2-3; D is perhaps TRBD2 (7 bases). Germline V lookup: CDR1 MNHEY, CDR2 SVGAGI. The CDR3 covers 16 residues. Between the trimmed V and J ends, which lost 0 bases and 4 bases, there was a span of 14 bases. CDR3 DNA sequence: TGTGCCAGCAGTTACTCGGAGGGGGGGCCCGCAGATACGCAGTATTTT. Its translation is CASSYSEGGPADTQYF.

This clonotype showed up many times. The CDR3 region is CASSRQGSYGYTF. As DNA, the CDR3 is TGTGCCAGCAGCCGACAGGGGAGCTATGGCTACACCTTC. The chain combines TRBV12-3 or TRBV12-4 with TRBJ1-2; the match to TRBD1 covers 8 bases. The J segment lost 4 bases and the V segment lost 6 bases, leaving 4 bases of the junction unmatched. The CDR3 consists of 13 residues.

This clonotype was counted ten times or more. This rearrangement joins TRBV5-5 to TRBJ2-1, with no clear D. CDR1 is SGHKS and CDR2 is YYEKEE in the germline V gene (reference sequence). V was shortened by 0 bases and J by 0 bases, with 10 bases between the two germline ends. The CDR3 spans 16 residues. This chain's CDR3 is CASSLAWGLSYNEQFF. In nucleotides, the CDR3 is TGTGCCAGCAGCTTGGCGTGGGGTCTCTCCTACAATGAGCAGTTCTTC. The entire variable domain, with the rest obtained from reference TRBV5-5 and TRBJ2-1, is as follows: DAGVTQSPTHLIKTRGQQVTLRCSPISGHKSVSWYQQVLGQGPQFIFQYYEKEERGRGNFPDRFSARQFPNYSSELNVNALLLGDSALYLCASSLAWGLSYNEQFFGPGTRLTVL.